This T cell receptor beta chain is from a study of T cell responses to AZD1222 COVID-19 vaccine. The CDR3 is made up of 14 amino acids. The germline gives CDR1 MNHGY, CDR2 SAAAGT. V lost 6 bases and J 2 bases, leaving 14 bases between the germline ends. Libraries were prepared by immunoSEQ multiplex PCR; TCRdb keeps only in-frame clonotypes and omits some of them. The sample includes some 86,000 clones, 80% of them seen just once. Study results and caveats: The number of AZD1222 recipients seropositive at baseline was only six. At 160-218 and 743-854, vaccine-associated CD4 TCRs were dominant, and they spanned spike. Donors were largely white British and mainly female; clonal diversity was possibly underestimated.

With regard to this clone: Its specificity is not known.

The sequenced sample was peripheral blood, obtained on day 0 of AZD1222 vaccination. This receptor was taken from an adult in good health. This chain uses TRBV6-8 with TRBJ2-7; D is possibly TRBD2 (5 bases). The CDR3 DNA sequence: TGTGCCAGCAGACCCGCGGGCGGACCCTACGAGCAGTACTTC. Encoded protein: CASRPAGGPYEQYF.